Given below is one T cell receptor (beta chain) in context. The antigen remains undetermined. These data originate in a study of cytotoxic CD8 clonotypes in ibrutinib-treated CLL. Across the study: Across the patients, 10 to 11 were relapsed/refractory, roughly 15 treatment-naive and roughly 17 IGHV unmutated. Sequencing produced an average of approximately 230,000 productive templates and tens of thousands of productive rearrangements per sample.

Genomic DNA in an amount of around 2 micrograms was extracted from cryopreserved PBMCs and used for the preparation of TCR beta libraries. Sequencing was performed with immunoSEQ multiplex PCR; in TCRdb, only in-frame clones are kept and a portion is missing. Of roughly 100,000 clones in the sample, more than 75% were seen once. From germline, CDR1 is SGHTA and CDR2 FQGNSA. This CDR3 comprises 14 residues. V was clipped by 5 bases and J by 3 bases; unmatched bases: 7. Study conclusions and caveats: Baseline clonality was higher than in age-matched healthy donors and moved in step with circulating CD8+ T-cell counts.

The receptor's source is a human donor with chronic lymphocytic leukemia. The chain recombines TRBV7-2 with TRBJ2-7; 7 nucleotides align to TRBD2. The source material was PBMCs, sampled after 12 months of ibrutinib treatment. CDR3 DNA sequence: TGTGCCAGCAGCCAAAGGACTAGTAACTACGAGCAGTACTTC. Residues: CASSQRTSNYEQYF. The whole variable domain, remainder taken from reference TRBV7-2 and TRBJ2-7, is GAGVSQSPSNKVTEKGKDVELRCDPISGHTALYWYRQSLGQGLEFLIYFQGNSAPDKSGLPSDRFSAERTGGSVSTLTIQRTQQEDSAVYLCASSQRTSNYEQYFGPGTRLTVT.